This T cell receptor (beta chain) derives from a study of graft-versus-host responses after intestinal transplantation. About the research overall: Each recipient received anti-thymocyte globulin induction, then tacrolimus and steroids for approximately three years.

Germline values: CDR1 SGHRS, CDR2 YFSETQ. J lost 4 bases, V lost 0 bases, and 1 base had no gene match. The CDR3 sequence is 14 residues long. Overall study findings and caveats: Some patients had graft-donor T cell macrochimerism. In their allografts, the ratios of graft-versus-host to host-versus-graft T cell clones were high. GvH clonotypes were identified within recipient marrow, with a subset emerging first in ileum or blood. Circulating GvH clone levels at their peak were associated with HvG declines (early post-transplant).

TCRdb's table, derived via immunoSEQ multiplex PCR, lists solely in-frame clones and lacks some. The data show approximately 26,000 clones, less than 90% seen once. Of note for this clone: What it binds is not known.

The chain uses TRBV5-1 and TRBJ2-7, with TRBD1 identical over 10 bases. The sample consisted of PBMCs, taken approximately four weeks after intestinal transplant. The TCR comes from a human patient who received an intestinal transplant, so some T cells may come from the graft donor. The CDR3 protein is CASSLGQGAYEQYF. The CDR3 DNA follows: TGCGCCAGCAGCTTGGGACAGGGGGCGTACGAGCAGTACTTC.